The source of this T cell receptor (beta chain) is a study of blood T cell repertoires in COVID-19. Turning to the study itself: Samples representing acute and convalescent COVID-19 were sourced from the United States, Italy and Spain. T cells, B-cell-depleted T cells, or PBMCs supplied cDNA or gDNA.

In the study's own analysis: Amplifying reference gene primers gave estimates of nucleated cell counts. The repertoire was sequenced with immunoSEQ multiplex PCR; TCRdb's copy has only in-frame clones and lacks some. V and J calls and clone size are given by that table; D and trimming were obtained from the DNA. The sample records about 140,000 clones, over 65% being singletons. CDR1 is SGDLS and CDR2 is YYNGEE in the germline V gene. CDR3 length: 14 amino acids. J was trimmed by 4 bases and V by 3 bases; bases with no gene match: 5. The J gene is TRBJ2-3, the V gene TRBV9; 7 nucleotides agree with TRBD1. Sequencing used peripheral blood. The sequence was obtained from an elderly woman with active or convalescent COVID-19. The CDR3 bases are TGTGCCAGCAGCGCGTATACAGGGGCAGATACGCAGTATTTT. Protein sequence: CASSAYTGADTQYF.